The rows below give T cell receptor beta chains drawn from one sample of a study of response to subunit inactivated influenza vaccine. TCRdb itself ran the RT-PCR reads through MiXCR, one entry per CDR3 protein. The sample records roughly 780,000 distinct CDR3 sequences, 18% being singletons. This specimen consisted of PBMCs from blood, obtained roughly 5 days after vaccination. The receptors come from a man over 45 who received an inactivated influenza vaccine. Each CDR3 is given with its conserved first and last residue. Each record gives: clone size, V gene, J gene, D gene, CDR3 protein, CDR3 DNA. D genes are given only for firm matches. The listing skips clone size in some rows; elsewhere it reads once, few, many or a size class.

NA	TRBV5-1	TRBJ2-7	TRBD2	CASSLWEGMGYEQYF	TGCGCCAGCAGCTTGTGGGAGGGGATGGGATACGAGCAGTACTTC
many	TRBV12-3/TRBV12-4	TRBJ1-2	NA	CASSRQIYGYTF	TGTGCCAGCAGTAGACAGATCTATGGCTACACCTTC
NA	TRBV28	TRBJ1-2	NA	CASSLFGGQLRGYTF	TGTGCCAGCAGTTTATTCGGGGGGCAGCTTCGAGGCTACACCTTC
NA	TRBV5-1	TRBJ2-5	NA	CASSLRQTEETQYF	TGCGCCAGCAGCTTGAGGCAGACCGAGGAGACCCAGTACTTC
NA	TRBV15	TRBJ2-5	TRBD1	CATGTGEETQYF	TGTGCCACCGGGACAGGGGAAGAGACCCAGTACTTC
NA	TRBV5-1	TRBJ2-5	TRBD1	CASSLAPGQEETQYF	TGCGCCAGCAGCTTGGCCCCGGGACAGGAAGAGACCCAGTACTTC
NA	TRBV6-2/TRBV6-3	TRBJ1-2	NA	CASSYSRGLGYTF	TGTGCCAGCAGTTACTCTCGGGGCTTGGGCTACACCTTC
NA	TRBV20-1	TRBJ1-2	TRBD1	CSASRQGARGYTF	TGCAGTGCTAGTCGGCAGGGGGCGCGTGGCTACACCTTC
NA	TRBV10-3	TRBJ2-4	NA	CAISESRGWPKNIQYF	TGTGCCATCAGTGAGTCTAGAGGTTGGCCGAAAAACATTCAGTACTTC
NA	TRBV27	TRBJ2-5	NA	CASRPTGLQETQYF	TGTGCCAGCAGGCCCACAGGGTTACAAGAGACCCAGTACTTC
few	TRBV20-1	TRBJ1-3	TRBD1	CSARPPLDRGGNTIYF	TGCAGTGCTAGGCCCCCTCTCGACAGGGGAGGAAACACCATATATTTT
NA	TRBV15	TRBJ1-4	NA	CATNTIRPGRALRTEKLFF	TGTGCCACCAACACCATCAGACCAGGGAGGGCCCTGAGGACTGAAAAACTGTTTTTT
few	TRBV3-1	TRBJ2-3	TRBD2	CASSQGLAGSLNTQYF	TGTGCCAGCAGCCAGGGACTAGCGGGGAGCTTAAATACGCAGTATTTT
NA	TRBV7-9	TRBJ2-7	TRBD2	CASSRREVEQYF	TGTGCCAGCAGTAGACGGGAGGTCGAGCAGTACTTC
NA	TRBV28	TRBJ2-1	NA	CASSLPPPGSNEQFF	TGTGCCAGCAGTTTACCGCCGCCGGGTTCAAATGAGCAGTTCTTC
few	TRBV12-3/TRBV12-4	TRBJ2-7	TRBD2	CASSKAGTSGATYEQYF	TGTGCCAGCAGTAAAGCCGGGACTAGCGGGGCCACCTACGAGCAGTACTTC
NA	TRBV20-1	TRBJ2-7	TRBD2	CSAISSGSGEQYF	TGCAGTGCGATTTCTAGCGGGAGTGGGGAGCAGTACTTC
few	TRBV20-1	TRBJ2-2	TRBD2	CSALPGTRGGELFF	TGCAGTGCGCTGCCCGGGACTAGGGGCGGGGAGCTGTTTTTT
few	TRBV2	TRBJ2-5	NA	CASIQRDHGETQYF	TGTGCCAGCATCCAGAGGGACCATGGGGAGACCCAGTACTTC
NA	TRBV18	TRBJ2-2	NA	CASSPFGARDGELFF	TGTGCCAGCTCACCATTCGGGGCGCGAGACGGGGAGCTGTTTTTT
NA	TRBV7-9	TRBJ2-1	TRBD1	CASSSSGQGSYNEQFF	TGTGCCAGCAGCTCCTCAGGACAGGGGTCCTACAATGAGCAGTTCTTC
NA	TRBV4-3	TRBJ2-5	TRBD2	CASSLVAGVGETQYF	TGCGCCAGCAGCCTCGTGGCGGGAGTAGGGGAGACCCAGTACTTC
NA	TRBV15	TRBJ2-1	TRBD2	CATSGERGREQFF	TGTGCCACCAGCGGCGAGCGGGGTAGGGAGCAGTTCTTC
NA	TRBV5-6	TRBJ2-2	NA	CASSLAQELFF	TGTGCCAGCAGCTTGGCCCAGGAGCTGTTTTTT
few	TRBV5-6	TRBJ1-3	NA	CASSLARRTPGNTIYF	TGTGCCAGCAGCTTGGCCCGGAGGACCCCTGGAAACACCATATATTTT
NA	TRBV28	TRBJ2-5	NA	CASSSTQGQETQYF	TGTGCCAGCAGTTCGACTCAGGGACAAGAGACCCAGTACTTC
few	TRBV7-3	TRBJ2-2	NA	CASSSGRTTGELFF	TGTGCCAGCAGCTCGGGACGGACCACCGGGGAGCTGTTTTTT
NA	TRBV6-2/TRBV6-3	TRBJ2-7	NA	CASSPPGHLYEQYF	TGTGCCAGCAGTCCTCCGGGACACCTATACGAGCAGTACTTC
NA	TRBV12-3/TRBV12-4	TRBJ2-7	TRBD2	CASRRREGPYEQYF	TGTGCCAGCAGACGTAGGGAGGGCCCGTACGAGCAGTACTTC
NA	TRBV12-3/TRBV12-4	TRBJ2-5	TRBD2	CASRQGLAGETQYF	TGTGCCAGCAGACAAGGACTAGCGGGGGAGACCCAGTACTTC
few	TRBV11-1	TRBJ2-1	TRBD2	CASSPNRLAGDSPNEQFF	TGTGCCAGCAGCCCTAACCGTCTAGCGGGGGATTCGCCCAATGAGCAGTTCTTC
few	TRBV20-1	TRBJ2-7	NA	CSARDKHGEQYF	TGCAGTGCTAGAGATAAACACGGAGAGCAGTACTTC
NA	TRBV5-6	TRBJ2-1	NA	CASTQFGGGYHNEQFF	TGTGCCAGCACCCAATTCGGAGGGGGATATCATAATGAGCAGTTCTTC
NA	TRBV7-9	TRBJ2-1	NA	CASSFVLAPYNEQFF	TGTGCCAGCAGCTTTGTATTAGCCCCCTACAATGAGCAGTTCTTC
NA	TRBV3-1	TRBJ2-3	TRBD2	CASSQGWGGWGRTDTQYF	TGTGCCAGCAGCCAAGGATGGGGGGGTTGGGGCCGCACAGATACGCAGTATTTT
NA	TRBV14	TRBJ2-1	TRBD2	CASSQGGATSGIGAINEQFF	TGTGCCAGCAGCCAAGGGGGGGCGACTAGCGGGATAGGAGCTATCAATGAGCAGTTCTTC
NA	TRBV15	TRBJ2-3	NA	CATSIRDGTDTQYF	TGTGCCACCAGCATCAGGGACGGAACAGATACGCAGTATTTT
few	TRBV7-9	TRBJ2-4	NA	CASSLGGLKSAKNIQYF	TGTGCCAGCAGCTTGGGTGGGCTCAAGTCAGCCAAAAACATTCAGTACTTC
NA	TRBV6-5	TRBJ2-3	TRBD2	CASSFRTSGTSTDTQYF	TGTGCCAGCAGTTTTCGGACTAGCGGAACTAGCACAGATACGCAGTATTTT
few	TRBV5-1	TRBJ2-5	TRBD1	CASSLRVLGTGTQYF	TGCGCCAGCAGCTTGCGGGTCCTCGGGACAGGGACCCAGTACTTC
NA	TRBV9	TRBJ2-1	NA	CASSPSGVTYNEQFF	TGTGCCAGCAGCCCGTCCGGGGTAACCTACAATGAGCAGTTCTTC
NA	TRBV20-1	TRBJ2-1	TRBD2	CCARGTSGNYNEQFF	TGCTGTGCTCGCGGGACTAGCGGTAATTACAATGAGCAGTTCTTC
few	TRBV28	TRBJ2-7	NA	CASRTPGQSSYEQYF	TGTGCCAGCAGAACACCGGGACAAAGCTCCTACGAGCAGTACTTC
NA	TRBV7-9	TRBJ2-7	NA	CASSNFGQEQRLGEQYF	TGTGCCAGCAGTAATTTCGGACAGGAGCAAAGACTAGGAGAGCAGTACTTC
few	TRBV18	TRBJ2-7	TRBD1	CASSPPQGVSYEQYF	TGTGCCAGCTCACCACCCCAGGGGGTTTCCTACGAGCAGTACTTC
NA	TRBV6-1	TRBJ1-2	NA	CASRFRDTDGYTF	TGTGCCAGCAGATTCCGGGACACGGATGGCTACACCTTC
NA	TRBV7-3	TRBJ2-2	NA	CASSVNGMGGLGTGELFF	TGTGCCAGCAGCGTTAATGGGATGGGGGGACTCGGCACCGGGGAGCTGTTTTTT
NA	TRBV15	TRBJ2-2	NA	CATSSEPGHPTGELFF	TGTGCCACCAGCAGCGAACCGGGACACCCCACCGGGGAGCTGTTTTTT
many	TRBV7-2	TRBJ2-2	NA	CASSLRSDHTGELFF	TGTGCCAGCAGCTTAAGGAGCGACCACACCGGGGAGCTGTTTTTT
NA	TRBV27	TRBJ2-5	TRBD2	CASSAGVQETQYF	TGTGCCAGCAGTGCGGGGGTTCAGGAGACCCAGTACTTC